One sample yielded the 19 T cell receptor beta chains listed below, sequenced in a study of T cells after yellow fever vaccination. MiXCR, applied by TCRdb to the 5' RACE reads, yields one record per CDR3 protein. Of some 500,000 distinct CDR3 sequences listed, roughly 14% are singletons. This specimen was PBMCs, taken on the day of the yellow fever booster vaccination. The origin of the receptors is a man aged 25 to 40 who received the YFV17D yellow fever vaccine.

DNA of the CDR3: TGTGCCAGCAGCATACAGGGGTCTGGCACAGATACGCAGTATTTT. Protein product: CASSIQGSGTDTQYF. The J gene is TRBJ2-3, the V gene TRBV2; TRBD1 aligns across 7 bases. This CDR3 is built from 15 residues. V shed 6 bases, J shed 1 base, and the junction held 7 bases outside the gene matches. Germline V gene lookup returns CDR1 SNHLY and CDR2 FYNNEI.

A few counts support this clonotype. This chain connects TRBV5-6 to TRBJ1-3; unclear D gene. Per germline, CDR1 SGHDT and CDR2 YYEEEE. CDR3 length: 16 residues. Trimming left V 0 bases short and J 2 bases short, with 12 bases between. The CDR3 DNA reads TGTGCCAGCAGCTTGGTCACAGCTCTCACTGGAAACACCATATATTTT. It codes for CASSLVTALTGNTIYF.

This chain links TRBV20-1 with TRBJ2-7; 10 bases align to TRBD2. The CDR3 consists of 15 residues. From germline, CDR1 is DFQATT and CDR2 SNEGSKA (reference sequence). V trimming: 7 bases; J trimming: 6 bases; junction bases outside the gene matches: 15. The CDR3 DNA reads TGCAGTGGTCTGGAAGGTGCTAGCGGGAGCCTCGAGCAGTACTTC. Residues: CSGLEGASGSLEQYF.

The sample holds a few counts of this clonotype. The rearrangement joins TRBV5-1 to TRBJ2-1; 7 bases are shared with TRBD1. With 4 bases clipped from V and 10 bases from J, the junction kept 2 bases outside the gene matches. This CDR3 contains 11 residues. The germline V gene has CDR1 SGHRS and CDR2 YFSETQ. CDR3 residues: CASSEDREQFF. In DNA form, the CDR3 reads TGCGCCAGCAGCGAGGACAGGGAGCAGTTCTTC. The entire variable domain, with the rest obtained from reference TRBV5-1 and TRBJ2-1, is as follows: KAGVTQTPRYLIKTRGQQVTLSCSPISGHRSVSWYQQTPGQGLQFLFEYFSETQRNKGNFPGRFSGRQFSNSRSEMNVSTLELGDSALYLCASSEDREQFFGPGTRLTVL.

Ten or more counts support this clonotype. This chain links TRBV5-1 with TRBJ1-1; the match to TRBD1 covers 8 bases. Unmatched junction bases numbered 8, after V lost 3 bases and J lost 4 bases. Germline-derived CDR1 and CDR2 are SGHRS and YFSETQ. The length of the CDR3 is 15 residues. As DNA, the CDR3 is TGCGCCAGCAGCTCAGGACAGGGCCGAGGCACTGAAGCTTTCTTT. Encoded protein: CASSSGQGRGTEAFF.

As DNA, the CDR3 is TGTGCCAGCAGCCGCCAGGGACAGGGTTCCCGTGGCTACACCTTC. It is translated as CASSRQGQGSRGYTF. The chain is built from TRBV7-9 and TRBJ1-2; 9 bases fit TRBD1. There are 15 residues in the CDR3. Germline CDR1 and CDR2: SEHNR and FQNEAQ (reference sequence). V was clipped by 5 bases and J by 7 bases; unmatched bases: 11.

V and J are TRBV20-1 and TRBJ2-1; 7 bases fit TRBD2. Germline CDR1 reads DFQATT; CDR2 reads SNEGSKA (reference sequence). Trimming cost V 4 bases and J 4 bases; bases outside gene matches: 7. This CDR3 is built from 14 residues. The CDR3 spells CSATPSGRYNEQFF. CDR3 nucleotides: TGCAGTGCTACCCCTAGCGGACGATACAATGAGCAGTTCTTC.

This clonotype was recorded a few times. The chain uses TRBV11-2 and TRBJ2-1; 10 bases agree with TRBD2. CDR1 SGHAT and CDR2 FQNNGV come from the germline V gene. There are 16 residues in the CDR3. The ends lost 5 bases at V and 2 bases at J; junction bases unmatched: 6. The DNA of the CDR3 is TGTGCCAGCAGCAAGTGGACTAGCGGAGCCTACAATGAGCAGTTCTTC. It translates to CASSKWTSGAYNEQFF.

In this sample, this clonotype turned up a few times. The DNA is omitted, as the CDR3 cannot be located on it reliably, and the CDR3 follows TCRdb's listing. The rearrangement uses TRBV19 and TRBJ2-2. The V gene's germline CDR1 is LNHDA and CDR2 SQIVND (reference sequence). Counting both end residues, the CDR3 totals 15 amino acids. The CDR3 region is CASSILAFNTGELFF.

The CDR3 is CASSSLGLDTDTQYF. The CDR3, as DNA: TGTGCCAGCAGTTCTCTAGGACTTGACACAGATACGCAGTATTTT. The V gene is TRBV27, the J gene TRBJ2-3, with D tentatively TRBD2 (5 bases). The germline CDR1 and CDR2 sequences are MNHEY and SMNVEV (reference sequence). V lost 4 bases and J 2 bases, leaving 13 bases between the germline ends. The CDR3 runs to 15 residues.

The CDR3 region has the DNA TGCGCCAGCAGCCGAGCCGGGACAGGGGTTGCAGATACGCAGTATTTT. Translated, it gives CASSRAGTGVADTQYF. V usage is TRBV4-3 and J usage is TRBJ2-3, with 10 bases fitting TRBD1. The CDR3 loop spans 16 amino acids. CDR1 is LGHNA and CDR2 is YSLEER in the germline V gene. With V trimmed by 4 bases and J by 4 bases, 8 bases remained unmatched.

This clonotype has a handful of counts. J is TRBJ2-1 and V is TRBV11-2; 9 bases are a match to TRBD2. V lost 3 bases, J lost 5 bases, and 5 bases stayed unmatched. From germline, CDR1 is SGHAT and CDR2 FQNNGV. The CDR3 runs 15 residues. The CDR3 DNA follows: TGTGCCAGCAGCTTTTCCGGGACTAGCAACAATGAGCAGTTCTTC. Protein sequence: CASSFSGTSNNEQFF.

This chain joins TRBV19 and TRBJ2-6; D call uncertain. The CDR3 has 16 amino acids. Germline lookup yields CDR1 LNHDA and CDR2 SQIVND (reference sequence). Trimming cost V 2 bases and J 0 bases, with 8 bases left between them. The CDR3 reads CASSIRAYSGANVLTF. CDR3 sequence (DNA): TGTGCCAGTAGTATAAGGGCCTACTCTGGGGCCAACGTCCTGACTTTC. The variable domain in full, with the rest retrieved from reference TRBV19 and TRBJ2-6, is DGGITQSPKYLFRKEGQNVTLSCEQNLNHDAMYWYRQDPGQGLRLIYYSQIVNDFQKGDIAEGYSVSREKKESFPLTVTSAQKNPTAFYLCASSIRAYSGANVLTFGAGSRLTVL.

This chain joins TRBV6-5 and TRBJ1-5, with TRBD1 matching over 9 bases. CDR3 length equals 16 residues. Germline CDR1 MNHEY, CDR2 SVGAGI. J gave up 3 bases and V 2 bases, and 5 bases lay outside the gene matches. CDR3 amino acids: CASSYGGTGNNQPQHF. CDR3 sequence (DNA): TGTGCCAGCAGTTACGGAGGGACAGGGAACAATCAGCCCCAGCATTTT.

The V gene is TRBV27, the J gene TRBJ1-5; D gene unclear. V was trimmed by 3 bases and J by 4 bases, leaving 10 bases between them. The CDR3 is 14 amino acids. Germline V gene lookup returns CDR1 MNHEY and CDR2 SMNVEV (reference sequence). The CDR3 is CASSFVGFNQPQHF. CDR3 sequence (DNA): TGTGCCAGCAGTTTCGTCGGATTTAATCAGCCCCAGCATTTT.

This clonotype was detected only a few times. This chain links TRBV18 with TRBJ2-7, with 9 bases aligning to TRBD2. Germline lookup yields CDR1 KGHSH and CDR2 LQKENI. This CDR3 spans 16 amino acids. V gave up 5 bases and J gave up 0 bases; unmatched junction bases: 8. The CDR3 DNA sequence: TGTGCCAGCTCATCCACCCTAGCGGGATTCTCCTACGAGCAGTACTTC. As protein: CASSSTLAGFSYEQYF.

This chain joins TRBV7-2 and TRBJ2-1, with D unresolved. The CDR3 extends over 12 amino acids. Germline CDR1 reads SGHTA; CDR2 reads FQGNSA. V dropped 3 bases and J dropped 8 bases, with 8 bases sitting between them. As DNA, the CDR3 is TGTGCCAGCAGCTTGGATGGGTATGAGCAGTTCTTC. Its protein product is CASSLDGYEQFF.

This chain uses TRBV10-3 with TRBJ1-6; D remains ambiguous. The V gene lost 6 bases and the J gene lost 8 bases, with 11 bases spanning the gap. The CDR3 spans 13 residues. CDR1 ENHRY and CDR2 SYGVKD come from the germline V gene. CDR3 DNA sequence: TGTGCCATCAGGGCGGGCCCGGATTCACCCCTCCACTTT. It specifies CAIRAGPDSPLHF.

This clonotype was seen a handful of times. The chain is built from TRBV11-3 and TRBJ2-2, with 10 bases that match TRBD2. The V gene end was trimmed by 3 bases and the J gene end by 5 bases; junction bases not matched to a gene: 6. Germline CDR1 and CDR2: SGHNT and YENEEA. The CDR3 sequence is 16 residues long. The CDR3 nucleotides read TGTGCCAGCAGCTTCCCTAGCGGGAGTGGAACCGGGGAGCTGTTTTTT. It codes for CASSFPSGSGTGELFF.